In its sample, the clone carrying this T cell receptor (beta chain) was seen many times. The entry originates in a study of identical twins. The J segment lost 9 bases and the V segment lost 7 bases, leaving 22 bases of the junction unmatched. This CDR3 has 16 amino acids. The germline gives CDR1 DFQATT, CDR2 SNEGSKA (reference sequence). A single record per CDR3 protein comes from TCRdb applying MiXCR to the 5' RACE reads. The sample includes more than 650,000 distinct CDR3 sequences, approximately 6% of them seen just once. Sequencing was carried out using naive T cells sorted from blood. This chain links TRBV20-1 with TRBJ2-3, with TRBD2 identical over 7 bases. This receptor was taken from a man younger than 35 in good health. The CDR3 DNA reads TGCAGTGATAGGGGAGGGCTAGCGGAACCCGTGTGGACGCAGTATTTT. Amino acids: CSDRGGLAEPVWTQYF.